The clone carrying this TCR beta chain was found many times. What it binds is unknown. The data stem from a study of Graves' ophthalmopathy and Graves' hyperthyroidism. Study results and limitations: Most expanded clonotypes from thyroid (those above 0.001 frequency) were also found in blood. At 70.59% sensitivity and 72.22% specificity, the model predicted progression of the ophthalmopathy.

Hyperthyroidism is called stable when no ophthalmopathy develops within 18 months of follow-up. Diagnostic conclusions were grounded in clinical symptoms, serum thyroxine, TRAb, thyroid ultrasound and orbital computed tomography. The authors amplified TCR beta CDR3 regions, and they did so from RNA transcripts for repertoire sequencing. RT-PCR in the first round used HTBI primers; a second-round multiplex PCR followed. TCRdb independently ran MiXCR on the multiplex PCR reads; one entry per CDR3 protein. Among more than 300,000 distinct CDR3 sequences listed, just over 15% were seen once. Sequencing input: peripheral blood. This receptor was obtained from a woman aged 18-29 years with stable Graves' hyperthyroidism.

The CDR3 DNA reads as TGTGCCAGTAGTATGGGGGCGAGCTATGGCTACACCTTC. This translates into CASSMGASYGYTF. The chain links TRBV19 to TRBJ1-2; D perhaps matches TRBD1 (6 bases). CDR1 is LNHDA and CDR2 is SQIVND in the germline V gene (reference sequence). Trimming left V 3 bases short and J 4 bases short, with 9 bases between. The CDR3 runs 13 residues.